The clone carrying this T cell receptor beta chain was seen a few times. As yet, its antigen is unknown. Conversion of TCR transcripts into cDNA relied on 5'RACE template switching, which added a universal primer site and UMIs. TCRdb independently ran MiXCR on the 5' RACE reads; one entry per CDR3 protein. The sample comprises 300,000 or so distinct CDR3 sequences, around 7% of which are singletons, and over 15% rests with the top ten. These data are taken from a study of T cells after yellow fever vaccination. Overall study results and limits: Re-detected after boosting: most primary clones, about 96% of CD4 and 80% to 90% of CD8. Relatively few clonotypes were ones that appeared in both CD4 and CD8 compartments. Compared with primary, the secondary response was weaker and peaked at day 5, not 15.

The J segment lost 7 bases and the V segment lost 6 bases, leaving 12 bases of the junction unmatched. Germline-derived CDR1 and CDR2 are SQVTM and ANQGSEA. The CDR3 consists of 14 residues. The origin of this receptor is a man aged 18 to 35 who received the YFV17D yellow fever vaccine. The material sequenced was PBMCs, taken roughly 46 days after the first yellow fever vaccination. The rearrangement links TRBV29-1 to TRBJ2-1; TRBD2 matches at 7 bases. The CDR3: CSVQPSGAGNEQFF. The CDR3 bases are TGCAGCGTCCAACCTAGCGGCGCCGGGAATGAGCAGTTCTTC.